One T cell receptor (beta chain) is described in this entry. The antigen this receptor binds is unknown. Base qualities are not provided; no much larger clone lies one nucleotide away. The sample comes from a study of OX40 agonist ivuxolimab in advanced cancers. For the wider study: Ivuxolimab was a fully human IgG2 agonistic monoclonal antibody targeting the costimulatory receptor OX40 (CD134). Partial responses were achieved by three dose-escalation patients, of whom one had hepatocellular carcinoma and two had cutaneous melanoma. Of the roughly 54 patients in dose escalation, some 20 had hepatocellular carcinoma, roughly 15 had melanoma, 9 had renal cell carcinoma and 9 had head and neck cancer. Intravenous ivuxolimab was administered to patients every 2 weeks at six dose levels: 0.01, 0.1, 0.3, 1.5, 3 and 10 mg/kg. Prior anti-PD-1, anti-PD-L1 or anti-CTLA-4 therapy was permitted, and approximately 40% of dose-escalation patients had received checkpoint inhibitors. The monotherapy dose-escalation portion (N of about 50 patients) of the phase I ivuxolimab trial is reported in the paper. In the dose-escalation cohort, 82.7% of patients were male, and the mean age was roughly 60 years, with a range of roughly 20 to 79. The purpose of peripheral TCRbeta sequencing was to test whether ivuxolimab changed TCR sequence diversity and led to clonal T-cell expansion.

To sequence the TCRbeta CDR3 region, genomic DNA was isolated from the sorted cells. The immunoSEQ Assay was used for sequencing of TCRbeta CDR3 regions. This immuneACCESS table, as held by TCRdb, lists in-frame sequences with V and J called but not all clones. Of the missing ones, under half trace to an unresolved V gene in checked studies; the others have no known cause. The sample table shows 70,000 or so clones, and 90% are seen once. The ten largest clones add up to roughly 10% of the sample. The trial excluded patients who had a history of autoimmune disease or were on systemic immunosuppression. In every dose cohort, peripheral blood was drawn for TCR sequencing at baseline, cycle 4 day 1, and cycle 7 day 1. The samples were drawn from a first-in-human, open-label, multicenter phase I dose-escalation trial of ivuxolimab. The trial enrolled adults with locally advanced or metastatic head and neck squamous cell, hepatocellular, melanoma or renal cell carcinoma. Before TCR sequencing, CD4+ and CD8+ T cells were separately sorted from peripheral blood.

General conclusions and limits of the study: Low levels of normalized T-cell clonal expansion were also shown by some nonresponding patients. Antigen specificity was not determined for the clonally expanded peripheral T cells. Clonal expansion of both CD4+ and CD8+ blood T cells was observed from baseline to week 6 at doses 0.1 to 3.0 mg/kg. In the 0.1-3.0 mg/kg groups, partial responders were among the patients with the lowest normalized peripheral clonal expansion, particularly in CD8+ T cells. After ivuxolimab, CD8+ T cells had more expanded clones than CD4+ T cells on average.

Counted from cysteine to phenylalanine, this CDR3 has 13 amino acids. Only the CDR3 region is kept as DNA, spanning 39 bases read in frame from base 1. Trimming removed 5 bases from V and 1 base from J, leaving 6 bases between the germline ends. The germline V gene (reference sequence) yields LNHNV for CDR1 and YYDKDF for CDR2. The sequencing used CD4+ or CD8+ T cells sorted from blood, collected in a trial of the OX40 agonist ivuxolimab. The V gene is TRBV15 and the J gene is TRBJ2-4; the D gene is perhaps TRBD2, on 6 matching bases. The sequence came from an adult with an advanced solid tumor such as melanoma, head and neck, liver or kidney cancer. The DNA sequence is as follows: TGTGCCACCAGCGGGGGGGCCAAAAACATTCAGTACTTC. Its protein is CATSGGAKNIQYF.